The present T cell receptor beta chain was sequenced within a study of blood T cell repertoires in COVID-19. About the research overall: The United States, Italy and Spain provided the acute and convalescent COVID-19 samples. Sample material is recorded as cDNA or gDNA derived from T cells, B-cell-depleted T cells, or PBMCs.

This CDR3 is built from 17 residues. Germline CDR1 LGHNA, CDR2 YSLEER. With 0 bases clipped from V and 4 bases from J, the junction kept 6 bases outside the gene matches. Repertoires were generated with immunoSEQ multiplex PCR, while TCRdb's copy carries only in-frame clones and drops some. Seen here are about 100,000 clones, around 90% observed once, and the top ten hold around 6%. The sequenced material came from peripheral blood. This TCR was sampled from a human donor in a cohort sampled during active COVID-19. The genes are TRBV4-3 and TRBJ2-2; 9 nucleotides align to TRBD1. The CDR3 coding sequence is TGCGCCAGCAGCCAAGATTGGGACAGGGTTACCACCGGGGAGCTGTTTTTT. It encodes CASSQDWDRVTTGELFF.